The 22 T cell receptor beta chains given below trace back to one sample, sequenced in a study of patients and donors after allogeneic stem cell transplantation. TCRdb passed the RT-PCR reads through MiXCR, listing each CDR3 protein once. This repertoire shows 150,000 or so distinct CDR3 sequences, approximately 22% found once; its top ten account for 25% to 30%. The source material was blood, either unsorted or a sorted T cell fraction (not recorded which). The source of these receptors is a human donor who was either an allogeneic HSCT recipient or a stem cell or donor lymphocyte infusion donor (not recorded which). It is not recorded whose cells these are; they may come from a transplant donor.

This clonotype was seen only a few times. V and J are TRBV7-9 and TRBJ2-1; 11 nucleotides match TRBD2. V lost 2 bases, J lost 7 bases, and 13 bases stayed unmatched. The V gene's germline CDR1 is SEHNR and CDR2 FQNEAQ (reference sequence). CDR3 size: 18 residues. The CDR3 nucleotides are TGTGCCAGCAGCTTAAGGTCGATAGCGGGGGGGCCGAAGAATGAGCAGTTCTTC. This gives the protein CASSLRSIAGGPKNEQFF.

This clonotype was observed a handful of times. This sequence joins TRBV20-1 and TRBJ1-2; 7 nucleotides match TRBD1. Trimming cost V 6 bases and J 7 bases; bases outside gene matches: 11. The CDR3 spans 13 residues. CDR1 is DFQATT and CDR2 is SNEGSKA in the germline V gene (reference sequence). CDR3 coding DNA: TGCAGTGCCAGTAGACAGGGAGTTGGTGGCTACACCTTC. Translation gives CSASRQGVGGYTF.

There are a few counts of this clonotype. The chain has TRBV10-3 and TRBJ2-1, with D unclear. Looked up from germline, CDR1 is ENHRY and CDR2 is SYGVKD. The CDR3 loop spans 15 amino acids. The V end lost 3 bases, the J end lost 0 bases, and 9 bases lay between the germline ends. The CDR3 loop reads CAISDLSSSYNEQFF. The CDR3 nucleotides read TGTGCCATCAGTGATTTGTCCAGCTCCTACAATGAGCAGTTCTTC.

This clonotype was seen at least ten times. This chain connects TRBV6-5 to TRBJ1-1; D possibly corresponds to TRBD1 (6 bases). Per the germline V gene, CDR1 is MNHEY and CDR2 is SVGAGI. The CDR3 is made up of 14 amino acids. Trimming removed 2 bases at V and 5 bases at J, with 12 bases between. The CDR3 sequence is CASSYLTGRTEAFF. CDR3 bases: TGTGCCAGCAGTTACCTCACAGGGAGAACTGAAGCTTTCTTT.

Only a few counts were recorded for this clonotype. The CDR3 sequence is CATSGAAGSTEAFF. In DNA form, the CDR3 reads TGTGCCACCAGTGGTGCTGCTGGTAGCACTGAAGCTTTCTTT. The genes are TRBV24-1 and TRBJ1-1; no reliable D call. Germline values: CDR1 KGHDR, CDR2 SFDVKD. V gave up 5 bases and J gave up 4 bases, with 13 bases separating them. The CDR3 is made up of 14 amino acids.

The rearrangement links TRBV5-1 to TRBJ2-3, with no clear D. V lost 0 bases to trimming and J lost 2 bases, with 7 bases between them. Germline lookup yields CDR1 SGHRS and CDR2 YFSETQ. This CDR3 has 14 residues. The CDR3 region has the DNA TGCGCCAGCAGCTTGGAACATCTCACAGATACGCAGTATTTT. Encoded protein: CASSLEHLTDTQYF. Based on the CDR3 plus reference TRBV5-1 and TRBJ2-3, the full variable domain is KAGVTQTPRYLIKTRGQQVTLSCSPISGHRSVSWYQQTPGQGLQFLFEYFSETQRNKGNFPGRFSGRQFSNSRSEMNVSTLELGDSALYLCASSLEHLTDTQYFGPGTRLTVL.

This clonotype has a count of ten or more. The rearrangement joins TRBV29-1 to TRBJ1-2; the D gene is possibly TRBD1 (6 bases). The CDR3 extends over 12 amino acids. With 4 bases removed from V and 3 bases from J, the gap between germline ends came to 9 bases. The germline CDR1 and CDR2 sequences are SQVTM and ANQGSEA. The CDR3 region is CSVVRGDYGYTF. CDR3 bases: TGCAGCGTTGTAAGGGGGGACTATGGCTACACCTTC. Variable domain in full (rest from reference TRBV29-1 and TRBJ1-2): SAVISQKPSRDICQRGTSLTIQCQVDSQVTMMFWYRQQPGQSLTLIATANQGSEATYESGFVIDKFPISRPNLTFSTLTVSNMSPEDSSIYLCSVVRGDYGYTFGSGTRLTVV.

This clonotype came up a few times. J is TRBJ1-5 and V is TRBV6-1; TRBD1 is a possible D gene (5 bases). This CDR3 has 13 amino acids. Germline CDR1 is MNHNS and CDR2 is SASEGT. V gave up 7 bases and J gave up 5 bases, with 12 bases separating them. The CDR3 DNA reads TGTGCCAGCACCCCGGGGGTGGATCAGCCCCAGCATTTT. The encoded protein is CASTPGVDQPQHF.

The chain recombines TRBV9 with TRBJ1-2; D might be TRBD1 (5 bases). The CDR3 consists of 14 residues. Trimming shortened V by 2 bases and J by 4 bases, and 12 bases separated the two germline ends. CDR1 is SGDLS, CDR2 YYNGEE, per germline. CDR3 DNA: TGTGCCAGCAGCGTCGACAGCCGGTCCTATGGCTACACCTTC. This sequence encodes CASSVDSRSYGYTF.

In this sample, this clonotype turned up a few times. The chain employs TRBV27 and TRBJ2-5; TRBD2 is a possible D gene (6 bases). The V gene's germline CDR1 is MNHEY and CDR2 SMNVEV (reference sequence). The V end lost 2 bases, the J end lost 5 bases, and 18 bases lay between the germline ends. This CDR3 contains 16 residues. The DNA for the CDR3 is TGTGCCAGCAGTTTAAGGGGCCGGGGGAGGTTGGAGACCCAGTACTTC. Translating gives CASSLRGRGRLETQYF.

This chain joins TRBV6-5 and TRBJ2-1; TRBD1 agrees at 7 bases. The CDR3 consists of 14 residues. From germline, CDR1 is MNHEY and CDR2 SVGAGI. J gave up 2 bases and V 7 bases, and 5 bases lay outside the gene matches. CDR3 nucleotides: TGTGCCAGCACTCGGGACAGAACCTACAATGAGCAGTTCTTC. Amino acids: CASTRDRTYNEQFF.

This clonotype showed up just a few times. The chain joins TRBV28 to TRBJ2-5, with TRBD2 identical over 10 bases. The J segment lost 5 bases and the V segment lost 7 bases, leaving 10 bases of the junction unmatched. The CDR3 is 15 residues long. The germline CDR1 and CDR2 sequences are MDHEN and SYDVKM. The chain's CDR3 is CASKSVLAGEETQYF. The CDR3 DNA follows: TGTGCCAGCAAGTCTGTGCTAGCGGGAGAGGAGACCCAGTACTTC.

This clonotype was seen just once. The CDR3 spells CASSQDDGMTALQETQYF. In DNA, the CDR3 is TGTGCCAGCAGCCAAGATGACGGCATGACGGCACTCCAAGAGACCCAGTACTTC. The genes are TRBV4-2 and TRBJ2-5; no definite D call. The V and J ends lost 0 bases and 1 base respectively, with 18 bases between them. Germline lookup yields CDR1 LGHNA and CDR2 YNFKEQ. There are 18 residues in the CDR3.

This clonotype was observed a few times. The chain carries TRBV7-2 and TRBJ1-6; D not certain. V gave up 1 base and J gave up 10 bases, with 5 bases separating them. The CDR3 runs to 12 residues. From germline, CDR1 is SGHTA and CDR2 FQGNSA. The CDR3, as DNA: TGTGCCAGCAGCTTAGTTGTGTCACCCCTCCACTTT. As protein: CASSLVVSPLHF.

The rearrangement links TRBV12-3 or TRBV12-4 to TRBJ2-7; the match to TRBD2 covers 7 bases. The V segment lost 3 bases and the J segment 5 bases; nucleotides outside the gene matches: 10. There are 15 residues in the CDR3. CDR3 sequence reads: CASSLRESFSNEQYF. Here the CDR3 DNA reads TGTGCCAGCAGTTTGCGGGAGTCCTTCTCAAACGAGCAGTACTTC.

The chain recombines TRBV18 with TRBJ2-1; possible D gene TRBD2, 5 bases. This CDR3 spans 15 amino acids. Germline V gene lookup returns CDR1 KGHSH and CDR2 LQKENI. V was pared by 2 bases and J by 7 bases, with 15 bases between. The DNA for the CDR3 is TGTGCCAGCTCACCATTTATGGCCGGGGATAATGAGCAGTTCTTC. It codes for CASSPFMAGDNEQFF.

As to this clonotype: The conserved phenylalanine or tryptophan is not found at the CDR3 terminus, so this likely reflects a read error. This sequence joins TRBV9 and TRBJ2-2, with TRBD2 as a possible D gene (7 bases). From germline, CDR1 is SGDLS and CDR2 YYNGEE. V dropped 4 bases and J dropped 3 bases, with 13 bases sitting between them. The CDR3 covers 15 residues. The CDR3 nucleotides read TGTGCCAGCAGCCCCCGAGGGGGGGACACCGGGGAGCTGTTTTTG. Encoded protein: CASSPRGGDTGELFL.

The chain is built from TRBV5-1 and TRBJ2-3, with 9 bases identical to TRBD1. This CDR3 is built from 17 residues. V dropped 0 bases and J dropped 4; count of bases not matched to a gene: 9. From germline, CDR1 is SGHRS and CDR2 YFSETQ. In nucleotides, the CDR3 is TGCGCCAGCAGCTTGGGGACAGGGGCTAGCGCGCCAGATACGCAGTATTTT. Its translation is CASSLGTGASAPDTQYF.

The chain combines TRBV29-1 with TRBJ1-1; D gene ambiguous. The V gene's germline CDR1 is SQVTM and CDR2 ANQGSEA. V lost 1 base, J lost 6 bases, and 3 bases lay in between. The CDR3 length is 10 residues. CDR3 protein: CSVEGPEAFF. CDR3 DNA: TGCAGCGTTGAAGGCCCTGAAGCTTTCTTT.

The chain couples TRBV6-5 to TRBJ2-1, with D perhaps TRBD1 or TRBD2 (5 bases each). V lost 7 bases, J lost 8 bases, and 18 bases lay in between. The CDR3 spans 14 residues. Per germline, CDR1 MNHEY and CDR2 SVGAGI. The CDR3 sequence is CASTPGRLRDEQFF. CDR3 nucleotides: TGTGCCAGCACCCCGGGACGCCTTAGGGATGAGCAGTTCTTC.

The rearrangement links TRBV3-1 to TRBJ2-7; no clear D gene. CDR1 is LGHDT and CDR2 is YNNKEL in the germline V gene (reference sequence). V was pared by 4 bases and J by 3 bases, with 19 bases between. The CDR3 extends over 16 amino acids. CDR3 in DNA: TGTGCCAGCAGCCCTCGTTCGGCAGGCCAAAGCTACGAGCAGTACTTC. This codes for CASSPRSAGQSYEQYF.

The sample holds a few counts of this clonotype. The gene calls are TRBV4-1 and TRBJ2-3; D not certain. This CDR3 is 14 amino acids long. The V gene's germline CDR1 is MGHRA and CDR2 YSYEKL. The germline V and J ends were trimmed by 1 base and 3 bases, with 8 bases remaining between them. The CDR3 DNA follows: TGCGCCAGCAGCCAAGTCAAGAGGACAGATACGCAGTATTTT. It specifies CASSQVKRTDTQYF.